The entry below gives a single T cell receptor (beta chain) sequence along with its context. There is no known antigen for this receptor. Within one base of it there is no much larger clone, and no base qualities were kept. The germline V gene encodes CDR1 GTSNPN and CDR2 SVGIG (reference sequence). V drops 2 bases and J drops 2 bases, leaving 9 bases in between. Reading from cysteine to phenylalanine, the CDR3 counts 13 amino acids. The read is trimmed to its CDR3 DNA, 39 bases read in frame from base 1. This sample was included in a study of cytomegalovirus exposure and HLA in healthy donors (dated by TCRdb to the late 2010s). Background for the entire study: An earlier analysis of several hundred of the donors reported 276 Gb of sequence data and 100 million to 140 million unique TCR beta sequences from 150 million to 200 million T cells. Every discovery cohort repertoire had been produced on one sequencing platform. Among about 400 genotyped donors of the cohort, an average of around 240,000 unique TCR beta nucleotide sequences was sequenced per donor, of which about 19% were non-productive. In the later analysis, no new phenotypic data were used to find candidate immune exposures; instead, reliance was placed on TCR beta sequences and their occurrence across donors. Donor age, sex, ethnicity and CMV serostatus were compiled alongside the repertoire data. The number of typed donors differed by locus: about 629-630 for A, B, C, DRB1 and DQB1; 500 to 550 for DQA1; approximately 610 for DPA1; and some 470 for DPB1. Of the 300 to 450 genotyped donors, approximately 80% fell in the genetic ancestry cluster associated with self-reported Caucasian donors. The T cell repertoires of 666 subjects were profiled by immunosequencing and related to cytomegalovirus serostatus. A later analysis re-analyzed previously published TCR beta repertoires from 666 donors and added high-resolution HLA genotyping to study TCR occurrence patterns. The study aimed to test whether cataloging public T cell receptors could reveal signatures of past pathogen exposure. To predict cytomegalovirus infection status, the study brought together high-throughput TCR immunosequencing, statistical association of individual TCRs with disease status, and machine learning. A separate validation cohort of 100 to 150 different subjects was used in addition to the 666-subject first cohort. About 280 gigabases of sequencing data and approximately 93 million unique TCR sequences were included in an early release covering 500 to 750 HLA-typed donors. An earlier analysis of 587 of the donors used high-throughput TCR beta sequencing to judge whether each TCR beta V gene segment behaved as functional or pseudogenic. Because of strong linkage in the cohort, four or five DR-DQ haplotypes were treated as single units for association and clustering. HLA typing covered class I and class II loci at four-digit resolution. A later genetic analysis used genome-wide SNP genotypes for 398 of the 666 donors, treating that subset as a discovery cohort. Broader findings and caveats from the paper: It was suggested by the authors that the approach could potentially be generalized to other disease states and immunological phenotypes. A later genetic analysis associated a missense DCLRE1C variant with V-gene and J-gene trimming of TCR beta chains, and an independent cohort replicated the association. The presence/absence analyses assumed that sequencing depth was roughly uniform across donors, and that assumption may not be true. A further reported finding was that TCR beta sequences accurately predicted the HLA-A and HLA-B alleles for most subjects in the first cohort. According to a later analysis, TCR association rates differed among HLA loci, with DRB1 alleles showing the most associated TCRs and HLA-C alleles showing the fewest. Some IMGT-functional V segments, including TRBV6-2 and TRBV6-3, could not be distinguished by the 87-base-pair reads and were therefore excluded. According to a later genetic analysis, donors in an Asian-associated ancestry cluster had fewer N-insertions in productive TCRs than the approximately 630-donor mean. In a later analysis, 16,951 TCR beta sequences were associated with specific HLA alleles at a false discovery rate of 0.05. Three of the identified cytomegalovirus-associated TCR beta chains were confirmed in vitro to be specific for cytomegalovirus antigens. Correlated functional status among segregating V segments might reflect linkage disequilibrium, but an unknown experimental factor could not be ruled out. Cytomegalovirus status was reported to be diagnosed by the classifier with high specificity and sensitivity in both the original and validation cohorts. While some public TCRs were present in many individuals, most TCR sequences turned up only very rarely across donors. Immune exposure information for the cohort was limited to CMV serostatus. In an earlier analysis of approximately 600 of the donors, most TCR beta V segments were observed in productive rearrangements about 90% or about 30% of the time, broadly matching IMGT annotations. Strong co-occurrence of HLA alleles, especially DR and DQ, made assigning TCR associations to individual alleles difficult. The study listed 164 TCR beta chains as associated with cytomegalovirus. A group of highly shared sequence variants was considered likely to be a technical artifact of the sequencing pipeline. In a later analysis, HLA-associated TCR beta chains were found to be more clonally expanded and to have lower generation probabilities than equally common non-associated chains. Because counts were too low, roughly 17 rarely observed V segments, including chromosome 9 orphons, were left out of the earlier analysis of about 620 of the donors. According to a later analysis, parvovirus B19, influenza, CMV and Epstein-Barr virus appeared linked to several top co-occurrence clusters. Because HLA typing was unavailable for some donors at each locus, only the typed subset was used in association tests. This cohort had only TCR beta chains sequenced, and the lack of alpha or paired-chain data limited which features could be detected. A later analysis found that most CMV-associated TCR beta chains appeared HLA-restricted, with HLA associations seemingly driven largely by CMV exposure.

The cohort comprised several hundred healthy bone marrow donors. All cohort members were sampled while nominally healthy, although unrecorded immune exposures were likely present. The donor was CMV seronegative and was included in the group of a few hundred seronegative cohort members. A peripheral blood sample was collected from each donor, and TCR beta sequencing was performed on peripheral blood mononuclear cells. The Qiagen DNeasy Blood Extraction Kit was used to extract genomic DNA from the blood cell samples. Library construction relied on the immunoSEQ multiplex PCR assay. A mixture of 60 forward primers for TCR Vbeta segments and 13 reverse primers for TCR Jbeta segments was used in the multiplex PCR. A multiplex PCR assay on genomic DNA amplified the CDR3 region of rearranged TCR beta genes. The amplified TCR beta libraries were sequenced on the Illumina HiSeq System as 87-base-pair reads. Under the source paper's analysis protocol: A later analysis counted approximately 74 million unique TCR beta chains across the 666 repertoires, and about 10 million of these chains were shared by at least two donors. Raw reads were error-corrected and collapsed into unique sequences with a nearest-neighbor algorithm that merged closely related sequences to remove PCR and sequencing errors. To assign V, D and J gene segments, CDR3 sequences were aligned to IMGT reference sequences. For a sequence to be retained, at least a six-nucleotide match to both a V gene segment and a J gene segment was required. Rearrangements were called productive when the CDR3 lacked stop codons and stayed in frame with V and J; all others were non-productive. Following IMGT convention, CDR3 was defined as the stretch from the second conserved V-encoded cysteine up to the conserved J-encoded phenylalanine. The earlier analysis of about 590 of the donors excluded sequences that lacked an unambiguous match to a single V gene segment. An earlier analysis of 500 to 600 of the donors classified V segments as functional when productive rearrangements were above 56.7% and as segregating when the standard deviation between donors was above 5%. A statistical classification framework was built for diagnosing cytomegalovirus status from the catalog of TCR beta chain sequences. In a later analysis, V and J genes were assigned by comparing TCR nucleotide sequences against IMGT/GENE-DB human TR gene sequences. Using the TCRdist pipeline, a later analysis assigned CDR3 sequences along with most-parsimonious VDJ recombination scenarios. In a later analysis, each TCR beta chain was defined by its CDR3 amino acid sequence together with its V-gene family, and reads without a unique V-gene family were excluded. A later analysis removed roughly 590 highly shared, low-generation-probability nucleotide sequences to deal with suspected cross-contamination and a sequencing artifact. A later analysis calculated a clonal expansion index for each public chain from normalized within-repertoire ranks of inferred template counts. In a later analysis, generation probabilities were computed using a VDJ recombination model fitted to out-of-frame rearrangements, and the results were checked against IGoR. Hypergeometric tests were used in a later analysis to score TCR-TCR, TCR-HLA and TCR-CMV co-occurrence, with a repertoire-size bias correction applied to the TCR pairs. In a later analysis, false discovery rates were estimated by permuting HLA or CMV assignments 20 times. In a later analysis, co-occurring TCRs were grouped with DBSCAN, and TCRdist sequence similarity was added when clustering was performed within HLA-allele-positive subsets. For co-occurrence clustering, repertoires with fewer than 30,000 or more than 120,000 public chains were excluded, along with a handful of repertoires with anomalous nucleotide sharing. Here the immuneACCESS table is served through TCRdb, limited to in-frame sequences with V and J called. Missing clones are a known gap in these copies; in checked studies unresolved V genes cover under half, and the rest lacks a known reason. The V and J calls and clone size are taken from that table; D and trimming were inferred from the DNA. For this sample there are approximately 220,000 clones; around 76% appear just once. The ten largest clones add up to under 0.8% of the sample.

This chain is built from TRBV30 and TRBJ1-2; a tentative D match to TRBD1 spans 6 bases. The TCR sequence derives from a man aged 18-30 years in good health and CMV-seronegative. Material for sequencing was PBMCs. The sequenced DNA: TGTGCCTGGAGTAGGACAGAGAACTATGGCTACACCTTC. This encodes CAWSRTENYGYTF.